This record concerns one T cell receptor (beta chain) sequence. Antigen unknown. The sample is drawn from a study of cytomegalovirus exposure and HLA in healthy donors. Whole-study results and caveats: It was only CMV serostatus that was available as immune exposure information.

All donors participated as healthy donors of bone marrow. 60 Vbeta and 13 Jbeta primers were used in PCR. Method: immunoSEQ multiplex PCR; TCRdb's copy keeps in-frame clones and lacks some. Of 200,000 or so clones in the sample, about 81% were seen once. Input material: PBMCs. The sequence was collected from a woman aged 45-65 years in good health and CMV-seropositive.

CDR3 sequence reads: CASSLGTGYSGNTIYF. CDR3 sequence (DNA): TGTGCCAGCAGCTTAGGGACGGGGTACTCTGGAAACACCATATATTTT. The chain recombines TRBV11-2 with TRBJ1-3; D call uncertain. Deletions cut 1 base from V and 0 bases from J, with 10 bases between. Germline V gene data show CDR1 as SGHAT and CDR2 as FQNNGV. The CDR3 loop spans 16 amino acids.